The 17 T cell receptor beta chains presented below share a single source sample, sequenced in a study of blood T cells in healthy people across ages. Through a sample-barcoded 5' primer and a J-beta primer mix, a second PCR was run for about 6 to 11 cycles. From the 5' RACE reads, TCRdb called clonotypes with MiXCR, one entry per CDR3 protein. The sample records about 1.8 million distinct CDR3 sequences, 49% being singletons. The sample was blood. These receptors all come from a woman in her thirties or forties in good health.

The chain combines TRBV6-6 with TRBJ1-6; D is uncertain. The V end lost 7 bases, the J end lost 8 bases, and 9 bases lay between the germline ends. Germline lookup yields CDR1 MNHNY and CDR2 SVGAGI (reference sequence). CDR3 length equals 12 residues. In DNA, the CDR3 is TGTGCCAGCAACATCCCCGATTCACCCCTCCACTTT. Translation: CASNIPDSPLHF.

V and J are TRBV7-9 and TRBJ2-7; TRBD2 might be the D (5 bases). Germline lookup yields CDR1 SEHNR and CDR2 FQNEAQ (reference sequence). The CDR3 contains 13 residues. The germline V and J ends were trimmed by 5 bases and 2 bases, with 10 bases remaining between them. CDR3 sequence (DNA): TGTGCCAGCAGCCACGGAGGAACCTACGAGCAGTACTTC. Translating gives CASSHGGTYEQYF. The full variable domain, in which reference TRBV7-9 and TRBJ2-7 provide the parts outside the CDR3, is DTGVSQNPRHKITKRGQNVTFRCDPISEHNRLYWYRQTLGQGPEFLTYFQNEAQLEKSRLLSDRFSAERPKGSFSTLEIQRTEQGDSAMYLCASSHGGTYEQYFGPGTRLTVT.

CDR3 amino acids: CSAESQGAGEKLFF. The CDR3 DNA follows: TGCAGCGCCGAAAGCCAGGGGGCTGGTGAAAAACTGTTTTTT. V is TRBV29-1 and J is TRBJ1-4, with 8 bases aligning to TRBD1. Trimming at V came to 7 bases and at J to 7 bases, leaving 11 bases not matched to a gene. Germline V lookup: CDR1 SQVTM, CDR2 ANQGSEA. The CDR3 is 14 amino acids. The full variable domain, in which reference TRBV29-1 and TRBJ1-4 provide the parts outside the CDR3, is SAVISQKPSRDICQRGTSLTIQCQVDSQVTMMFWYRQQPGQSLTLIATANQGSEATYESGFVIDKFPISRPNLTFSTLTVSNMSPEDSSIYLCSAESQGAGEKLFFGSGTQLSVL.

V gene TRBV5-1 combines with J gene TRBJ1-1; tentative D call: TRBD1 (5 bases). The CDR3 runs 14 residues. The V and J ends lost 7 bases and 0 bases respectively, with 13 bases between them. The V gene's germline CDR1 is SGHRS and CDR2 YFSETQ. The CDR3 nucleotides read TGCGCCAGCCAGGGAACTTCGCTGAACACTGAAGCTTTCTTT. It yields the protein CASQGTSLNTEAFF.

The chain joins TRBV4-3 to TRBJ1-4, with 12 positions matching TRBD1. Germline V lookup: CDR1 LGHNA, CDR2 YSLEER. The V and J ends lost 1 base and 7 bases, in that order; junction bases with no gene match: 4. This CDR3 is 16 amino acids long. In DNA form, the CDR3 reads TGCGCCAGCAGCCAAGGAGGGACAGGGGGCTCTGAAAAACTGTTTTTT. Translated: CASSQGGTGGSEKLFF.

A few counts support this clonotype. J is TRBJ2-7 and V is TRBV20-1, with D possibly being TRBD2 (6 bases). Germline V gene sequence: CDR1 DFQATT, CDR2 SNEGSKA (reference sequence). The CDR3 covers 14 residues. V was cut by 3 bases and J by 0 bases, with 12 bases left in between. The CDR3 loop is CSASPGRSSYEQYF. CDR3 nucleotide sequence: TGCAGTGCTAGCCCAGGGAGGAGCTCCTACGAGCAGTACTTC.

The chain combines TRBV15 with TRBJ2-3, with 7 bases matching TRBD1. The CDR3 loop spans 15 amino acids. CDR1 is LNHNV and CDR2 is YYDKDF in the germline V gene (reference sequence). V gave up 3 bases and J gave up 3 bases; unmatched junction bases: 6. The CDR3 DNA reads as TGTGCCACCAGCAGGTCCGGGACAGCTACAGATACGCAGTATTTT. Amino acids: CATSRSGTATDTQYF.

DNA for the CDR3: TGTGCCAGTAGACGTCGCAGGGGTGACATTCAGTACTTC. Its translation: CASRRRRGDIQYF. The J gene is TRBJ2-4, the V gene TRBV19, with D possibly being TRBD1 (6 bases). CDR3 length: 13 residues. Trimming left V 6 bases short and J 8 bases short, with 14 bases between. Germline V gene data show CDR1 as LNHDA and CDR2 as SQIVND (reference sequence).

The chain combines TRBV20-1 with TRBJ2-1, with D possibly TRBD2 on 6 matching bases. Germline loops: CDR1 DFQATT, CDR2 SNEGSKA (reference sequence). Trimming removed 3 bases from V and 8 bases from J, with 11 bases in between. The CDR3 sequence is 12 residues long. The CDR3 loop reads CSASRGSDEQFF. The DNA for the CDR3 is TGCAGTGCTAGTCGGGGGTCCGATGAGCAGTTCTTC.

In this sample, this clonotype turned up a few times. The junction departs from the called germline gene at one end, perhaps through a read error. The chain couples TRBV4-2 to TRBJ2-1, with a weak D call TRBD2 (6 bases). CDR3 length: 16 amino acids. Germline CDR1 LGHNA, CDR2 YNFKEQ. CDR3 coding DNA: TGTACCAGCAGCCAAGATCCCCGACTAGCCTACAATGAGCAGTTCTTC. Its protein product is CTSSQDPRLAYNEQFF.

The chain employs TRBV19 and TRBJ2-5; possibly TRBD1 or TRBD2 for D (5 bases each). Trimming removed 3 bases from V and 11 bases from J, with 16 bases in between. Germline V lookup: CDR1 LNHDA, CDR2 SQIVND (reference sequence). The CDR3 length is 13 residues. Here the CDR3 DNA reads TGTGCCAGTAGTATGGGGGACGGATTAAAGCAGTACTTC. Its protein is CASSMGDGLKQYF.

As DNA, the CDR3 is TGTGCCAGCTTGGAGCGGGAAGGCTCTAATGAGCAGTTCTTC. Protein sequence: CASLEREGSNEQFF. The rearrangement links TRBV12-3 or TRBV12-4 to TRBJ2-1; 7 bases match TRBD2. J lost 7 bases, V lost 8 bases, and 11 bases had no gene match. The CDR3 totals 14 residues.

In this sample, this clonotype turned up a few times. The V gene is TRBV9, the J gene TRBJ2-1; 8 nucleotides line up with TRBD2. The CDR3 contains 15 residues. In germline, CDR1 is SGDLS, CDR2 YYNGEE. Unmatched junction bases numbered 7, after V lost 0 bases and J lost 8 bases. The CDR3 DNA reads TGTGCCAGCAGCGTAGGTCGCGGGGGGAACGATGAGCAGTTCTTC. Translating it yields CASSVGRGGNDEQFF.

V is TRBV18 and J is TRBJ2-1, with D unclear. The J call may not be correct, given that the DNA end is closer to TRBJ2-7. Germline-derived CDR1 and CDR2 are KGHSH and LQKENI. The CDR3 is 16 residues long. For the CDR3, the DNA is TGTGCCAGCTCACCCTACAGTTCGCTCCTGGGGAATGAGCAGTACTTC. Protein: CASSPYSSLLGNEQYF.

The J gene is TRBJ2-7, the V gene TRBV28; 9 nucleotides agree with TRBD2. V lost 2 bases, J lost 4 bases, and 9 bases stayed unmatched. Germline loops: CDR1 MDHEN, CDR2 SYDVKM. The CDR3 has 16 residues. In DNA, the CDR3 is TGTGCCAGCAGTTTACGTCCAGCGGGGGGCCTATACGAGCAGTACTTC. Protein product: CASSLRPAGGLYEQYF.

This clonotype was seen a few times. This chain uses TRBV6-6 with TRBJ2-3; maybe TRBD1 (6 bases). Germline values: CDR1 MNHNY, CDR2 SVGAGI (reference sequence). The CDR3 length is 14 residues. The ends were cut back, 5 bases at V and 2 bases at J, with 11 bases in the middle. CDR3 DNA sequence: TGTGCCAGCAGTGGACAGCGACTCACAGATACGCAGTATTTT. Translating gives CASSGQRLTDTQYF.

The rearrangement uses TRBV9 and TRBJ2-1; TRBD2 is a possible D gene (6 bases). Trimming took 4 bases from V and 12 from J, leaving 17 bases between them. The CDR3 extends over 13 amino acids. CDR1 and CDR2 from the germline V gene are SGDLS and YYNGEE. The CDR3 nucleotides are TGTGCCAGCAGCTCGGGACTTCTCCCGGGGCAGTTCTTC. This sequence encodes CASSSGLLPGQFF.